These 16 T cell receptor beta chains originate from one sample sequenced in a study of blood T cell repertoires in COVID-19. Sequencing was performed with immunoSEQ multiplex PCR; in TCRdb, only in-frame clones are kept and a portion is missing. The data contain about 300,000 clones, roughly 86% of them singletons. The sequencing sample was made of peripheral blood. Receptors originate from a woman aged 45-59 years with acute or convalescent COVID-19.

This clone showed up just a few times. The rearrangement joins TRBV5-4 to TRBJ1-2, with 10 bases identical to TRBD1. The CDR3 is made up of 15 amino acids. Germline trimming cut 2 bases from V and 3 bases from J; bases unmatched to any gene: 4. In germline, CDR1 is SGHNT, CDR2 YYREEE (reference sequence). The CDR3 DNA reads as TGTGCCAGCAGCTTCCCCGGACAGGGGGACTATGGCTACACCTTC. Translating it yields CASSFPGQGDYGYTF.

The chain joins TRBV20-1 to TRBJ1-1; D is undetermined. This CDR3 region has 11 residues. Germline CDR1 and CDR2: DFQATT and SNEGSKA (reference sequence). Deletions cut 1 base from V and 7 bases from J, with 7 bases between. CDR3 sequence: CSARVQNEAFF. CDR3 nucleotide sequence: TGCAGTGCTAGAGTTCAGAATGAAGCTTTCTTT.

A few counts support this clone. The chain recombines TRBV28 with TRBJ1-1; 7 bases line up with TRBD1. Looked up from germline, CDR1 is MDHEN and CDR2 is SYDVKM. The CDR3 has 16 amino acids. V lost 4 bases and J lost 2; bases outside the gene matches: 10. The CDR3 nucleotides are TGTGCCAGCAGTTCGACAGGGACCGGGCAAAACACTGAAGCTTTCTTT. Protein sequence: CASSSTGTGQNTEAFF. Together with reference TRBV28 and TRBJ1-1, the CDR3 gives the full variable domain: DVKVTQSSRYLVKRTGEKVFLECVQDMDHENMFWYRQDPGLGLRLIYFSYDVKMKEKGDIPEGYSVSREKKERFSLILESASTNQTSMYLCASSSTGTGQNTEAFFGQGTRLTVV.

V usage is TRBV28 and J usage is TRBJ2-5; 7 bases match TRBD2. Germline values: CDR1 MDHEN, CDR2 SYDVKM. There are 16 residues in the CDR3. With 5 bases clipped from V and 1 base from J, the junction kept 10 bases outside the gene matches. The CDR3 loop reads CASSPLAEGSQETQYF. The CDR3 region has the DNA TGTGCCAGCAGTCCCCTAGCGGAGGGCTCCCAAGAGACCCAGTACTTC. Complete variable domain (other parts from reference TRBV28 and TRBJ2-5): DVKVTQSSRYLVKRTGEKVFLECVQDMDHENMFWYRQDPGLGLRLIYFSYDVKMKEKGDIPEGYSVSREKKERFSLILESASTNQTSMYLCASSPLAEGSQETQYFGPGTRLLVL.

The chain combines TRBV19 with TRBJ1-5; TRBD1 aligns across 9 bases. The V gene's germline CDR1 is LNHDA and CDR2 SQIVND (reference sequence). The CDR3 is made up of 15 amino acids. The V segment lost 3 bases and the J segment 5 bases; nucleotides outside the gene matches: 5. This CDR3 is CASSIGTGGHQPQHF. In DNA, the CDR3 is TGTGCCAGTAGTATTGGAACAGGGGGCCATCAGCCCCAGCATTTT.

This chain joins TRBV18 and TRBJ1-5; 9 nucleotides match TRBD1. Germline V CDR1 and CDR2: KGHSH, LQKENI. With V trimmed by 4 bases and J by 6 bases, 4 bases remained unmatched. The CDR3 covers 14 residues. The CDR3 bases are TGTGCCAGCTCACGGGACAGGGTTGGTCAGCCCCAGCATTTT. Protein sequence: CASSRDRVGQPQHF.

J is TRBJ2-5 and V is TRBV18; 7 nucleotides line up with TRBD1. Unmatched junction bases numbered 12, after V lost 1 base and J lost 4 bases. This CDR3 contains 17 residues. Germline CDR1 and CDR2: KGHSH and LQKENI. CDR3 residues: CASSPLPFTTGPETQYF. Here the CDR3 DNA reads TGTGCCAGCTCACCACTTCCTTTTACGACAGGGCCAGAGACCCAGTACTTC.

The J gene is TRBJ1-1, the V gene TRBV29-1, with 7 bases matching TRBD1. The germline gives CDR1 SQVTM, CDR2 ANQGSEA. This CDR3 is 12 amino acids long. V was pared by 7 bases and J by 7 bases, with 9 bases of the junction left unmatched. Written as DNA, the CDR3 is TGCAGCGCAAGACAGGGAAAGGGTGAAGCTTTCTTT. Translation: CSARQGKGEAFF.

This chain joins TRBV6-2 or TRBV6-3 and TRBJ1-5; unclear D gene. V lost 0 bases and J 7 bases, leaving 13 bases between the germline ends. Germline CDR1 reads MNHEY; CDR2 reads SVGEGT. This CDR3 comprises 15 residues. The CDR3: CASSYSLGGHQPQHF. The CDR3 nucleotides read TGTGCCAGCAGTTACTCCCTCGGAGGGCACCAGCCCCAGCATTTT.

The V and J genes are TRBV13 and TRBJ2-1, with TRBD2 identical over 11 bases. CDR3 length: 18 residues. The V gene's germline CDR1 is PRHDT and CDR2 FYEKMQ (reference sequence). V was clipped by 5 bases and J by 0 bases; unmatched bases: 9. As DNA, the CDR3 is TGTGCCAGCAGCACGGGACTAGCGGCCCAATACTCCTACAATGAGCAGTTCTTC. The encoded protein is CASSTGLAAQYSYNEQFF.

This rearrangement joins TRBV27 to TRBJ2-1, with 9 positions matching TRBD1. The CDR3 contains 19 residues. The trim removed 5 bases at V and 5 bases at J, leaving 19 bases unmatched. Germline CDR1 is MNHEY and CDR2 is SMNVEV (reference sequence). For the CDR3, the DNA is TGTGCCAGCAGTCCGGACGACCTCTTCACAGGGGGCCGCCACAATGAGCAGTTCTTC. Translated, it gives CASSPDDLFTGGRHNEQFF.

This chain connects TRBV5-1 to TRBJ1-4, with D unresolved. The CDR3 spans 15 residues. CDR1 SGHRS and CDR2 YFSETQ come from the germline V gene. V lost 0 bases and J lost 8, with 14 bases in between. In DNA, the CDR3 is TGCGCCAGCAGCTTGGTTCGGGGATTCGAGGAAAAACTGTTTTTT. Protein sequence: CASSLVRGFEEKLFF.

V gene TRBV14 combines with J gene TRBJ2-5; D is unclear. In germline, CDR1 is SGHDN, CDR2 FVKESK. V lost 6 bases to trimming and J lost 5 bases, with 13 bases between them. This CDR3 is 13 amino acids long. The CDR3 loop reads CASRGQVYETQYF. As DNA, the CDR3 is TGTGCCAGCAGAGGCCAGGTATACGAGACCCAGTACTTC. Filled out from reference TRBV14 and TRBJ2-5, the complete variable domain reads EAGVTQFPSHSVIEKGQTVTLRCDPISGHDNLYWYRRVMGKEIKFLLHFVKESKQDESGMPNNRFLAERTGGTYSTLKVQPAELEDSGVYFCASRGQVYETQYFGPGTRLLVL.

The gene calls are TRBV29-1 and TRBJ2-1, with TRBD1 identical over 9 bases. This CDR3 spans 14 amino acids. The V gene end was trimmed by 8 bases and the J gene end by 0 bases; junction bases not matched to a gene: 5. The germline gives CDR1 SQVTM, CDR2 ANQGSEA. The CDR3 spells CSPDRGTSYNEQFF. The CDR3 DNA is TGCAGCCCAGACAGGGGGACCTCCTACAATGAGCAGTTCTTC.

V is TRBV14 and J is TRBJ2-1; the match to TRBD1 covers 8 bases. CDR3 length: 14 residues. The germline CDR1 and CDR2 sequences are SGHDN and FVKESK. The V gene end was trimmed by 8 bases and the J gene end by 5 bases; junction bases not matched to a gene: 8. CDR3 sequence (DNA): TGTGCCAGCCGCGGACAGGGCAGAGACAATGAGCAGTTCTTC. Protein sequence: CASRGQGRDNEQFF.

This chain uses TRBV7-9 with TRBJ2-7; 9 bases are shared with TRBD1. Germline V gene sequence: CDR1 SEHNR, CDR2 FQNEAQ (reference sequence). The ends lost 6 bases at V and 6 bases at J; junction bases unmatched: 6. The CDR3 covers 13 residues. CDR3 sequence reads: CASRKDRGSEQYF. CDR3 in DNA: TGTGCCAGCAGGAAGGACAGGGGTTCCGAGCAGTACTTC.